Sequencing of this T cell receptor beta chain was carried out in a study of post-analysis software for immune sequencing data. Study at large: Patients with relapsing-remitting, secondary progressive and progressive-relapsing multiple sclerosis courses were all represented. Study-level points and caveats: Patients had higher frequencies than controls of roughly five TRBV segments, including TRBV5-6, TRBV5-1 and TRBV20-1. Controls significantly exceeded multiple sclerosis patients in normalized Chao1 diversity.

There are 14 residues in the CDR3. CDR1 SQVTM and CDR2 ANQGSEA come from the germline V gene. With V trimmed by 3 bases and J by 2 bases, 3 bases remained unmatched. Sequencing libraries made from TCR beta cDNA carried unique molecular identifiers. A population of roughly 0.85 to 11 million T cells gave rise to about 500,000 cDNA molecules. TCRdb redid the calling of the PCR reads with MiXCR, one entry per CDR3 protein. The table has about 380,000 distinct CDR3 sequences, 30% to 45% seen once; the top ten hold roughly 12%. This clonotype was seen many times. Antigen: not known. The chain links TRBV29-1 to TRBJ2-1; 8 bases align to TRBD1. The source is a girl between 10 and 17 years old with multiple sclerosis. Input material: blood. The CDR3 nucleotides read TGCAGCGTTGACAGGACAGGGACCTACAATGAGCAGTTCTTC. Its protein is CSVDRTGTYNEQFF.